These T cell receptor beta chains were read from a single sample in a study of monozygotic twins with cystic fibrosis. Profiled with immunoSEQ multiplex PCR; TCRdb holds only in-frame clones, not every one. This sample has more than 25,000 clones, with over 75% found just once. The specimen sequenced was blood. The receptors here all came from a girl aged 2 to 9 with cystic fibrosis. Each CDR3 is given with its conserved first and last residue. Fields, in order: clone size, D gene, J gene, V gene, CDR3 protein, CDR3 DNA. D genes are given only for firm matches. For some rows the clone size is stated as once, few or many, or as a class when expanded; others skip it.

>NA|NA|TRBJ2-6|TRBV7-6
CASSPGGRLDYSGANVLTF
TGTGCCAGCAGCCCTGGGGGCAGGCTCGACTACTCTGGGGCCAACGTCCTGACTTTC
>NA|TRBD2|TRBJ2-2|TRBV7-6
CASSRLAGLTGELFF
TGTGCCAGCAGCCGGTTAGCGGGGTTGACCGGGGAGCTGTTTTTT
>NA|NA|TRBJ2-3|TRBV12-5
CASGEGWSTDTQYF
TGTGCTAGTGGGGAGGGGTGGAGCACAGATACGCAGTATTTT
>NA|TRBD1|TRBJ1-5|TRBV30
CAFSTGNQPQHF
TGTGCCTTTTCGACAGGGAATCAGCCCCAGCATTTT
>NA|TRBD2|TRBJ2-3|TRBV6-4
CASSDLAGGPDTQYF
TGTGCCAGCAGTGACCTAGCGGGGGGCCCAGATACGCAGTATTTT
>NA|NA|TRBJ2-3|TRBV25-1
CASSTGRRDTDTQYF
TGTGCCAGCAGTACCGGACGGAGAGACACAGATACGCAGTATTTT
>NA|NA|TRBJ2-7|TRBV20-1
CSASGADEQYF
TGCAGTGCCTCTGGAGCGGACGAGCAGTACTTC
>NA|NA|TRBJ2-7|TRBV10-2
CASRGTSGEQYF
TGCGCCAGCAGGGGGACGTCGGGCGAGCAGTACTTC
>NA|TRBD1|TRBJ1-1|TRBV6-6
CASSYPRTGPNTEAFF
TGTGCCAGCAGTTACCCCCGGACAGGTCCGAACACTGAAGCTTTCTTT
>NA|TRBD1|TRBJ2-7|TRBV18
CASSSHRGSYEQYF
TGTGCCAGCTCATCCCACAGGGGTTCCTACGAGCAGTACTTC
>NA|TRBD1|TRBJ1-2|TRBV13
CASSQDRDLYGYTF
TGTGCCAGCAGCCAGGACAGGGATCTCTATGGCTACACCTTC
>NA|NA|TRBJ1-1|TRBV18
CASSPLAVGRVEAFF
TGTGCCAGCTCACCTTTGGCAGTGGGACGAGTTGAAGCTTTCTTT
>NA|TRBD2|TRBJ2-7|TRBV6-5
CASSRLAGGYEQYF
TGTGCCAGCAGTCGACTAGCGGGGGGATACGAGCAGTACTTC
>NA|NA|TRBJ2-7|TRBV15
CATSRDFGGYEQYF
TGTGCCACCAGCAGAGATTTCGGGGGTTACGAGCAGTACTTC
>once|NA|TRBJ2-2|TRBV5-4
CASSTLHTGELFF
TGTGCCAGCAGCACCCTACACACCGGGGAGCTGTTTTTT
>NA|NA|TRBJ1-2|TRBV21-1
CASSKVGRVSTRDYGYTF
TGTGCCAGCAGCAAAGTGGGCAGGGTCTCAACTAGGGACTATGGCTACACCTTC
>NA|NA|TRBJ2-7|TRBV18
CASSWSGGDEQYF
TGTGCCAGCTCCTGGTCGGGCGGTGACGAGCAGTACTTC
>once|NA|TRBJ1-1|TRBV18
CASSPRGKRGNTEAFF
TGTGCCAGCTCACCACGAGGGAAGAGGGGGAACACTGAAGCTTTCTTT
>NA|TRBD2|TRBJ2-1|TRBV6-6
CASTPRLAGEYEQFF
TGTGCCAGCACCCCGAGACTAGCGGGGGAGTATGAGCAGTTCTTC
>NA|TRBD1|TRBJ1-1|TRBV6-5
CASSYGGQTLGEAFF
TGTGCCAGCAGTTACGGGGGACAGACATTGGGGGAAGCTTTCTTT
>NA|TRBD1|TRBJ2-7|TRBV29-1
CSVWTGSYEQYF
TGCAGCGTTTGGACAGGCTCCTACGAGCAGTACTTC
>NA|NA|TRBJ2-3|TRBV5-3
CARSLGSPWQYF
TGTGCCAGAAGCTTGGGGAGTCCTTGGCAGTATTTT
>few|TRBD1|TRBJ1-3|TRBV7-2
CASSLDRGFSGNTIYF
TGTGCCAGCAGCTTGGACAGGGGCTTCTCTGGAAACACCATATATTTT
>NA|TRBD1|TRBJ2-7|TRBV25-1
CASTPGQGAEQYF
TGTGCCAGCACCCCGGGACAGGGGGCCGAGCAGTACTTC
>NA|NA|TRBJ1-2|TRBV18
CASSEPGRNYGYTF
TGTGCCAGCTCAGAACCCGGGCGAAACTATGGCTACACCTTC
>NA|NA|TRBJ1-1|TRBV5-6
CASSWWTENTEAFF
TGTGCCAGCAGCTGGTGGACGGAGAACACTGAAGCTTTCTTT
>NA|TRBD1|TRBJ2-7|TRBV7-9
CASSAPDRVSYEQYF
TGTGCCAGCAGCGCACCGGACAGGGTTTCCTACGAGCAGTACTTC
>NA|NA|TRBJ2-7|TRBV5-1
CASSLTGSYEQYF
TGCGCCAGCAGCTTAACAGGGTCCTACGAGCAGTACTTC
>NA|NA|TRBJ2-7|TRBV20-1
CSARGGYEQYF
TGCAGTGCTAGAGGGGGGTACGAGCAGTACTTC
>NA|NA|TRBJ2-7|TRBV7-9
CASSLADGYEQYF
TGTGCCAGCAGCTTAGCGGATGGGTACGAGCAGTACTTC
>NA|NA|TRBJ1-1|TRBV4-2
CASSQEQRRSEAFF
TGTGCCAGCAGCCAAGAACAGAGAAGATCTGAAGCTTTCTTT
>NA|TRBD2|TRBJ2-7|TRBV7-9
CASSPSGGAYEQYF
TGTGCCAGCAGCCCCAGCGGGGGGGCCTACGAGCAGTACTTC
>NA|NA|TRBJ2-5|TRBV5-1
CASSLAVVEGVTDLETQYF
TGCGCCAGCAGCTTGGCCGTCGTGGAGGGGGTAACTGATTTAGAGACCCAGTACTTC
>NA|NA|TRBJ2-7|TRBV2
CASKDSHSSYEQYF
TGTGCCAGCAAAGACAGCCATAGCTCCTACGAGCAGTACTTC
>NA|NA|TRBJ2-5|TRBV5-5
CASSTRGHETQYF
TGTGCCAGCAGCACGAGGGGCCATGAGACCCAGTACTTC
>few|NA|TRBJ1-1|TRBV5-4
CASSTGPANTEAFF
TGTGCCAGCAGCACAGGACCCGCGAACACTGAAGCTTTCTTT
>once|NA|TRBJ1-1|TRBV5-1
CASKRGGSVNTEAFF
TGCGCCAGCAAACGTGGGGGTTCCGTGAACACTGAAGCTTTCTTT
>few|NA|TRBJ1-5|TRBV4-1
CASSQDLGARNQPQHF
TGCGCCAGCAGCCAAGATCTGGGGGCCAGAAATCAGCCCCAGCATTTT
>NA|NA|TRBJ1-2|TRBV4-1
CASSQGGPNYGYTF
TGCGCCAGCAGCCAAGGGGGACCTAACTATGGCTACACCTTC